These T cell receptor beta chains were read from a single sample in a study of blood T cells in healthy people across ages. From the 5' RACE reads, TCRdb called clonotypes with MiXCR, one entry per CDR3 protein. The sample gives hundreds of thousands of distinct CDR3 sequences, approximately 30% of which show up once; approximately 14% is in the top ten. The sequenced sample consisted of blood. The receptors here all came from a woman older than 75 in good health. Each CDR3 is given with its conserved first and last residue. A D gene is named only where the DNA matches it firmly. Clone size is given for some rows only: seen once, a few or many times, or a class if the clone is expanded.

V	size	J	D	CDR3	DNA
TRBV14	-	TRBJ2-5	TRBD2	CASSLSGPPTAQYF	TGTGCCAGCAGCCTTAGCGGGCCCCCTACGGCCCAGTACTTC
TRBV5-1	-	TRBJ2-1	-	CASSLTPGEVLSAPSGMFF	TGCGCCAGCAGCTTGACCCCCGGAGAAGTTCTAAGTGCACCTTCCGGCATGTTCTTC
TRBV20-1	many	TRBJ1-5	-	CSARDIEGFGNQPQHF	TGCAGTGCTAGAGATATAGAGGGGTTTGGCAATCAGCCCCAGCATTTT
TRBV7-3	-	TRBJ1-2	TRBD1	CASSNPGTGRVYGYTF	TGTGCCAGCAGCAACCCCGGGACAGGGAGGGTCTATGGCTACACCTTC
TRBV3-1	-	TRBJ2-5	-	CASSPMGPNEQYF	TGTGCCAGCAGCCCGATGGGGCCCAATGAGCAGTACTTC
TRBV18	many	TRBJ2-7	-	CASSPPSRGYVYEQYF	TGTGCCAGCTCACCACCGTCCCGGGGGTATGTCTACGAGCAGTACTTC
TRBV3-1	many	TRBJ1-5	-	CASSQGRGQVPQHF	TGTGCCAGCAGCCAAGGCCGGGGGCAGGTGCCCCAGCATTTT
TRBV2	many	TRBJ2-4	-	CASSEALGGDIQYF	TGTGCCAGCAGTGAAGCGCTAGGGGGGGACATTCAGTACTTC
TRBV7-2	-	TRBJ1-3	-	CASSLGKGSGNTIYF	TGTGCCAGCAGCTTAGGGAAGGGTTCAGGAAACACCATATATTTT
TRBV5-1	many	TRBJ2-5	-	CASSLSGRSQETQYF	TGCGCCAGCAGCTTGAGCGGCAGGTCCCAAGAGACCCAGTACTTC
TRBV6-5	once	TRBJ2-7	-	CASSSGTGIYEQYF	TGTGCCAGCAGCTCCGGGACGGGGATTTACGAGCAGTACTTC
TRBV5-1	-	TRBJ1-1	-	CASSSYRELNTKAFF	TGCGCCAGCAGCTCCTACAGGGAACTGAACACTAAAGCTTTCTTT
TRBV6-2/TRBV6-3	-	TRBJ1-1	-	CASSPEEGTEAFF	TGTGCCAGCAGTCCAGAGGAAGGGACTGAAGCTTTCTTT
TRBV7-8	once	TRBJ2-7	TRBD1	CASSLTDRAPSYEQYF	TGTGCCAGCAGCTTAACCGACAGGGCCCCCTCCTACGAGCAGTACTTC
TRBV12-3/TRBV12-4	many	TRBJ2-7	TRBD1	CASSLDRGQAAEQYF	TGTGCCAGCAGTTTAGATCGGGGACAGGCGGCCGAGCAGTACTTC
TRBV28	many	TRBJ2-7	TRBD2	CASSAPAGLAGDEQYF	TGTGCCAGCAGTGCCCCTGCGGGGCTAGCGGGGGATGAGCAGTACTTC
TRBV6-1	many	TRBJ1-6	-	CASSEDSIGPLHF	TGTGCCAGCAGTGAGGACAGTATCGGACCCCTCCACTTT
TRBV7-2	many	TRBJ2-7	-	CASSLDFYEQYF	TGTGCCAGCAGCTTAGATTTCTACGAGCAGTACTTC
TRBV12-3/TRBV12-4	many	TRBJ2-7	-	CASSRPGLRSYEQYF	TGTGCCAGCAGTCGCCCGGGACTCCGATCCTACGAGCAGTACTTC
TRBV7-9	many	TRBJ1-5	-	CASSSVRSNQPQHF	TGTGCCAGCAGCTCAGTTAGAAGCAATCAGCCCCAGCATTTT
TRBV29-1	once	TRBJ1-6	-	CSVDPAGDNNSPLHF	TGCAGCGTCGATCCCGCTGGGGACAATAATTCACCCCTCCACTTT
TRBV5-1	-	TRBJ1-6	-	CASGLTQATGSPLHF	TGCGCCAGCGGCTTGACACAGGCCACTGGTTCACCCCTCCACTTT
TRBV6-1	few	TRBJ2-3	TRBD1	CASSARQGRDTQYF	TGTGCCAGCAGTGCGCGACAGGGGAGAGATACGCAGTATTTT
TRBV7-9	few	TRBJ2-1	-	CASSYMGMSYNEQFF	TGTGCCAGCAGCTATATGGGGATGTCCTACAATGAGCAGTTCTTC
TRBV20-1	many	TRBJ2-5	-	CSATRNQETQYF	TGCAGTGCGACGAGAAACCAAGAGACCCAGTACTTC
TRBV7-3	-	TRBJ1-1	-	CASSLEAANTEAFF	TGTGCCAGCAGCTTGGAGGCGGCGAACACCGAAGCTTTCTTT
TRBV7-2	many	TRBJ2-5	TRBD2	CASSFSGGMQETQYF	TGTGCCAGCAGCTTTAGCGGGGGCATGCAAGAGACCCAGTACTTC